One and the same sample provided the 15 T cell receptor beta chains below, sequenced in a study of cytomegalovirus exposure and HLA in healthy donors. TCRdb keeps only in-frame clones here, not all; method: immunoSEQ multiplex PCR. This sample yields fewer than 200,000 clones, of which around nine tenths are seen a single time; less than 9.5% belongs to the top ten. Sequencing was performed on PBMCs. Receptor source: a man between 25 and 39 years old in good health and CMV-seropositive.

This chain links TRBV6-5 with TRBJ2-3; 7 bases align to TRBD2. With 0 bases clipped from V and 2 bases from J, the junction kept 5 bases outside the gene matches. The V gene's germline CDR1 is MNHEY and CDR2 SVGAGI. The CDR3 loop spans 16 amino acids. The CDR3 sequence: CASSYSLAGSTDTQYF. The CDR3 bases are TGTGCCAGCAGTTACTCCTTAGCGGGTTCCACAGATACGCAGTATTTT.

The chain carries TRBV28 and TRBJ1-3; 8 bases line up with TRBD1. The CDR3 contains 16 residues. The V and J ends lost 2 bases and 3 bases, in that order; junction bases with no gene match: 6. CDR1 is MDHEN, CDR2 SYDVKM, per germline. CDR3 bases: TGTGCCAGCAGTTTAACAGCAGGGGGCTATGGAAACACCATATATTTT. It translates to CASSLTAGGYGNTIYF.

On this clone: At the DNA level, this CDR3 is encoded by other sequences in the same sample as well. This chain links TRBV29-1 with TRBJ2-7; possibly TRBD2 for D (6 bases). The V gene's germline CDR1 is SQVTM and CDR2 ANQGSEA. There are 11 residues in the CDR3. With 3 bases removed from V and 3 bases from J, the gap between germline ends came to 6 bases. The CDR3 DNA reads TGCAGCGTTGAGCGGGGCTACGAGCAGTACTTC. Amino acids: CSVERGYEQYF.

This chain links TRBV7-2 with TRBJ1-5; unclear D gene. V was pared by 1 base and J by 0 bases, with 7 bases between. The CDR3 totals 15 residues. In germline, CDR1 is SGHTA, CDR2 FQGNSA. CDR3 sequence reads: CASSLDGLSNQPQHF. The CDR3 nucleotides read TGTGCCAGCAGCTTAGACGGTCTTAGCAATCAGCCCCAGCATTTT.

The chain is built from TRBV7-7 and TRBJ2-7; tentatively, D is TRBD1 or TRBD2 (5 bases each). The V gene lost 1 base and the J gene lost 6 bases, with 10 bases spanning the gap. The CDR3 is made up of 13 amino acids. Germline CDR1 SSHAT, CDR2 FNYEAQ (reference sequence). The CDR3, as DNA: TGTGCCAGCAGCTTAGGGGGTGGGGGCGAGCAGTACTTC. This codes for CASSLGGGGEQYF.

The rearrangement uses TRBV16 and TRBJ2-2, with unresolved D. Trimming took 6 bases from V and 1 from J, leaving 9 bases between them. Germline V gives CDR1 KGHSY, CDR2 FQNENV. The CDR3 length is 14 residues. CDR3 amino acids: CASSPSLNTGELFF. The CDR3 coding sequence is TGTGCCAGCAGTCCCAGTCTGAACACCGGGGAGCTGTTTTTT.

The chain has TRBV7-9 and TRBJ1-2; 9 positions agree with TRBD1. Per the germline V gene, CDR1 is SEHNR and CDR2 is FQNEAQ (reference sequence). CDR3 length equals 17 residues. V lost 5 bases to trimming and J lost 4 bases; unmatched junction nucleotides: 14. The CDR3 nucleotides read TGTGCCAGCAGCGATCTGGGACAGGGAGTCTTAGGCTATGGCTACACCTTC. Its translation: CASSDLGQGVLGYGYTF.

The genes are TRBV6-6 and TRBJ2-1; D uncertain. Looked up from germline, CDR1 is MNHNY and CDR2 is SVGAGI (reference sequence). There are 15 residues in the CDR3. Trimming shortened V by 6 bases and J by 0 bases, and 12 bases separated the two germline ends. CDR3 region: CASSPMPSSYNEQFF. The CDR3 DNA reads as TGTGCCAGCAGCCCAATGCCGAGCTCCTACAATGAGCAGTTCTTC.

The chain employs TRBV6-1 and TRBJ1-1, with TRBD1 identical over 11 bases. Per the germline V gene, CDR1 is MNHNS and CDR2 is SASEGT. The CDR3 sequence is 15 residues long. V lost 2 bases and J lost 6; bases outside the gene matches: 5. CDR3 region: CASSELGQGAPEAFF. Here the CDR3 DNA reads TGTGCCAGCAGTGAACTAGGACAGGGGGCTCCTGAAGCTTTCTTT.

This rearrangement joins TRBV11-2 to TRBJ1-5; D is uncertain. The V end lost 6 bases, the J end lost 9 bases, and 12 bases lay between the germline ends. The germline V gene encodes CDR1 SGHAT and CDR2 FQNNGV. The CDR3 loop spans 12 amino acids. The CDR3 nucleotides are TGTGCCAGCAGTATCCCGGACGGGCCCCAGCATTTT. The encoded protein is CASSIPDGPQHF.

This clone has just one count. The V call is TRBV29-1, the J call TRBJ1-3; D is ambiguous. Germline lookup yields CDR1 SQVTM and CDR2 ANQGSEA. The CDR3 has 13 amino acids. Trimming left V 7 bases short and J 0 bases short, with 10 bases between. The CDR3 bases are TGCAGCGCCCGAGAAGGCTCTGGAAACACCATATATTTT. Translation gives CSAREGSGNTIYF.

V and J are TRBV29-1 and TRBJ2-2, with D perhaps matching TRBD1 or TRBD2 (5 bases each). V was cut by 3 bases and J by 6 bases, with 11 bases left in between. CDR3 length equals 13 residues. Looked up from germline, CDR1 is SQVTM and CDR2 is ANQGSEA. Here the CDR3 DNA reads TGCAGCGTTGACCCTAGGGGAGCCGGGGAGCTGTTTTTT. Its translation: CSVDPRGAGELFF.

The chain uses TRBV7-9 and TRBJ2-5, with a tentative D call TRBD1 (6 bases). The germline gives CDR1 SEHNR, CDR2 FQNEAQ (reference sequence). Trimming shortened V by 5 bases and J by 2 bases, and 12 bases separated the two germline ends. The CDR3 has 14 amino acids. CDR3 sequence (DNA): TGTGCCAGCAGCGCGGACAGCGAACAAGAGACCCAGTACTTC. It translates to CASSADSEQETQYF.

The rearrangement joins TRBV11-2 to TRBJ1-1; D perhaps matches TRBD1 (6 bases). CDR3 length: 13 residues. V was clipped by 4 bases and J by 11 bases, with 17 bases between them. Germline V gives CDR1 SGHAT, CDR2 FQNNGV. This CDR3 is CASSSGAQRGAFF. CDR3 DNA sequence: TGTGCCAGCAGCTCAGGGGCCCAAAGGGGGGCTTTCTTT.

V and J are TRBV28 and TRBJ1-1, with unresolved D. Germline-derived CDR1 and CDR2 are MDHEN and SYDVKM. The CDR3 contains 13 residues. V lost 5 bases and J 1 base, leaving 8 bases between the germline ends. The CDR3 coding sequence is TGTGCCAGCAGTGAGGACGGGAACACTGAAGCTTTCTTT. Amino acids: CASSEDGNTEAFF. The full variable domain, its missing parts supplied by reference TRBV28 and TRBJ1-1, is DVKVTQSSRYLVKRTGEKVFLECVQDMDHENMFWYRQDPGLGLRLIYFSYDVKMKEKGDIPEGYSVSREKKERFSLILESASTNQTSMYLCASSEDGNTEAFFGQGTRLTVV.